The 7 T cell receptor beta chains in this list originate from one sample, sequenced in a study of T-cell reconstitution after alpha-beta-depleted transplantation in children. Library preparation (for TCRbeta) was performed with unique molecular identifiers. Each CDR3 protein is one row after TCRdb ran MiXCR on the PCR reads. Of 670,000 or so distinct CDR3 sequences in the sample, about 12% were seen once. Sequenced material: PBMCs, taken before TCRalphabeta/CD19-depleted stem cell transplant. The origin of the receptors is a girl aged 2 to 9 with congenital amegakaryocytic thrombocytopenia, due to receive a stem cell transplant.

The chain joins TRBV7-8 to TRBJ1-5; possible D gene TRBD1, 6 bases. In germline, CDR1 is SGHVS, CDR2 FQNEAQ. This CDR3 has 17 residues. V was cut by 0 bases and J by 6 bases, with 18 bases left in between. CDR3 residues: CASSLAPDSLSGQPQHF. As DNA, the CDR3 is TGTGCCAGCAGCTTAGCCCCGGACAGCCTTAGCGGTCAGCCCCAGCATTTT.

As for this clonotype: Possible read error: a much larger clone is one base away. The chain combines TRBV7-8 with TRBJ2-1, with TRBD1 matching 10 bases. Germline CDR1 and CDR2: SGHVS and FQNEAQ. The V and J ends lost 1 base and 4 bases, in that order; junction bases with no gene match: 7. The CDR3 length is 17 residues. The CDR3 DNA is TGTGCCAGCAGCTTAGGCCTGGGACAGGGGTTATACAATGAGCAGTTCTTC. Its protein product is CASSLGLGQGLYNEQFF. Full variable domain (outside the CDR3, taken from reference TRBV7-8 and TRBJ2-1): GAGVSQSPRYKVAKRGQDVALRCDPISGHVSLFWYQQALGQGPEFLTYFQNEAQLDKSGLPSDRFFAERPEGSVSTLKIQRTQQEDSAVYLCASSLGLGQGLYNEQFFGPGTRLTVL.

J is TRBJ2-1 and V is TRBV5-1; D possibly corresponds to TRBD2 (6 bases). The germline V and J ends were trimmed by 5 bases and 7 bases, with 13 bases remaining between them. The CDR3 totals 13 residues. Germline V gene data show CDR1 as SGHRS and CDR2 as YFSETQ. The CDR3 here is CASRLALMNEQFF. As DNA, the CDR3 is TGCGCCAGCAGACTAGCCCTCATGAATGAGCAGTTCTTC.

This clonotype was seen a few times. The rearrangement joins TRBV10-3 to TRBJ2-5; 8 nucleotides align to TRBD1. V lost 6 bases, J lost 5 bases, and 11 bases stayed unmatched. The length of the CDR3 is 15 residues. Germline V gene sequence: CDR1 ENHRY, CDR2 SYGVKD. Written as DNA, the CDR3 is TGTGCCATCAGCCCGCGACCGACAGGGGACGAGACCCAGTACTTC. It yields the protein CAISPRPTGDETQYF.

A few counts support this clonotype. V usage is TRBV7-2 and J usage is TRBJ2-5; D not resolved. The V gene's germline CDR1 is SGHTA and CDR2 FQGNSA. The CDR3 extends over 13 amino acids. V was shortened by 4 bases and J by 4 bases, with 10 bases between the two germline ends. For the CDR3, the DNA is TGTGCCAGCAGCTCTCCCTCGGTAGAGACCCAGTACTTC. This encodes CASSSPSVETQYF.

Only a few counts were recorded for this clonotype. V usage is TRBV7-2 and J usage is TRBJ2-5; 7 nucleotides agree with TRBD1. Germline values: CDR1 SGHTA, CDR2 FQGNSA. This CDR3 comprises 16 residues. J lost 5 bases, V lost 2 bases, and 11 bases had no gene match. In DNA form, the CDR3 reads TGTGCCAGCAGCTTATACCTTTTGAGGGGGCTCGAGACCCAGTACTTC. Amino acids: CASSLYLLRGLETQYF.

At least ten counts were recorded for this clonotype. J is TRBJ1-5 and V is TRBV5-1; possible D gene TRBD1, 5 bases. V gave up 7 bases and J gave up 0 bases, with 11 bases separating them. Per the germline V gene, CDR1 is SGHRS and CDR2 is YFSETQ. The CDR3 is 14 residues long. This CDR3 is CASGTGTSNQPQHF. The CDR3 DNA reads TGCGCCAGCGGGACGGGGACTAGCAATCAGCCCCAGCATTTT.